This TCR beta chain was obtained from a study of blood T cell repertoires in COVID-19. Study summary: Nucleic acid was either cDNA or gDNA, and it came from T cells, B-cell-depleted T cells, or PBMCs.

The CDR3 is 16 residues long. CDR1 DFQATT and CDR2 SNEGSKA come from the germline V gene (reference sequence). The junction had 12 bases not matched to a gene; V was cut back by 3 bases and J by 8 bases. Original methodology: The assay estimated nucleated cells by amplifying reference gene primers. The data were produced by immunoSEQ multiplex PCR, yet TCRdb's version contains in-frame clones alone and is incomplete. The V and J calls and the clone size are those of that table, but D and trimming were determined from the DNA. Among 250,000 to 300,000 clones listed, about 76% were seen once. Sequencing was performed on peripheral blood. This chain connects TRBV20-1 to TRBJ2-1; 11 bases agree with TRBD2. This receptor was obtained from a woman aged 55-70 years with active or convalescent COVID-19. This CDR3 reads CSASPLSGGGRDEQFF. The CDR3 nucleotides read TGCAGTGCTAGTCCCCTTAGCGGGGGGGGGCGCGATGAGCAGTTCTTC.